The entry below describes one TCR beta chain. Profiling relied on immunoSEQ multiplex PCR, and the TCRdb table lists in-frame clones only, not all of them. The sample carries about 280,000 clones, around 90% recorded once. Per the germline V gene, CDR1 is LGHDT and CDR2 is YNNKEL (reference sequence). There are 17 residues in the CDR3. J was trimmed by 7 bases and V by 3 bases; bases with no gene match: 13. Clinical history reported by participants formed the basis on which cohorts were assigned. The source of the sample is a study of blood T cell repertoires in COVID-19. Study details: COVID-19 samples collected from the United States, Italy and Spain covered acute and convalescent phases.

The rearrangement uses TRBV3-1 (or the pseudogene TRBV3-2) and TRBJ2-1, with 9 bases lining up with TRBD2. Source material: PBMCs or T cells enriched from blood (not recorded which). The sequence was collected from an older woman in a cohort exposed to, infected with or recovered from COVID-19 (not recorded which). DNA of the CDR3: TGTGCCAGCAGCCAGCCGTCTAGCGGGGCCTCTTGGAATGAGCAGTTCTTC. Its translation: CASSQPSSGASWNEQFF.